The 21 T cell receptor beta chains below come from one sample, sequenced in a study of cytomegalovirus exposure and HLA in healthy donors. Primers for the PCR totalled 60 Vbeta and 13 Jbeta. Only in-frame clones appear in the TCRdb table, and some are missing; sequencing was by immunoSEQ multiplex PCR. The repertoire holds about 180,000 clones, more than 65% seen once, with around 1.2% in the top ten. Input material: PBMCs. The receptors stem from a girl aged 2 to 9 in good health and CMV-seropositive.

CDR3 in DNA: TGTGCCAGCTCATCTAGCGGAACCAAAAACATTCAGTACTTC. It encodes CASSSSGTKNIQYF. This chain joins TRBV18 and TRBJ2-4; 7 bases line up with TRBD2. The J segment lost 2 bases and the V segment lost 5 bases, leaving 3 bases of the junction unmatched. This CDR3 contains 14 residues. From germline, CDR1 is KGHSH and CDR2 LQKENI.

This chain links TRBV4-2 with TRBJ1-1, with D unclear. Between the trimmed V and J ends, which lost 0 bases and 7 bases, there was a span of 15 bases. The CDR3 sequence is 15 residues long. Germline V gene sequence: CDR1 LGHNA, CDR2 YNFKEQ. CDR3 in amino acids: CASSQDKAPGSEAFF. CDR3 DNA sequence: TGTGCCAGCAGCCAAGATAAGGCGCCGGGAAGTGAAGCTTTCTTT.

The genes are TRBV5-1 and TRBJ2-7; 7 nucleotides align to TRBD1. J lost 4 bases, V lost 4 bases, and 8 bases had no gene match. CDR3 length: 14 residues. The germline V gene encodes CDR1 SGHRS and CDR2 YFSETQ. CDR3 sequence: CASSASGQKYEQYF. CDR3 nucleotides: TGCGCCAGCAGCGCCTCGGGACAGAAATACGAGCAGTACTTC.

V gene TRBV4-2 combines with J gene TRBJ2-5; D is unclear. Germline V gene data show CDR1 as LGHNA and CDR2 as YNFKEQ. The CDR3 runs 12 residues. The germline V and J ends were trimmed by 3 bases and 3 bases, with 5 bases remaining between them. CDR3 amino acids: CASSHLKETQYF. The CDR3 region has the DNA TGTGCCAGCAGCCATCTTAAAGAGACCCAGTACTTC.

The CDR3: CASSDDQRTETQYF. CDR3 nucleotides: TGTGCCAGCAGCGACGATCAGCGGACAGAGACCCAGTACTTC. V gene TRBV14 combines with J gene TRBJ2-5; TRBD2 is a possible D gene (5 bases). The CDR3 is 14 amino acids. In germline, CDR1 is SGHDN, CDR2 FVKESK. Trimming took off 5 bases at V and 4 bases at J, with 14 bases between the two ends.

This chain links TRBV6-5 with TRBJ1-5, with D unclear. This CDR3 is built from 14 residues. V lost 5 bases and J 7 bases, leaving 15 bases between the germline ends. Per germline, CDR1 MNHEY and CDR2 SVGAGI. CDR3 loop: CASSEEGSGQPQHF. CDR3 DNA sequence: TGTGCCAGCAGTGAGGAGGGTTCGGGGCAGCCCCAGCATTTT.

The rearrangement links TRBV6-5 to TRBJ1-2, with a possible D match to TRBD1 (6 bases). The germline V and J ends were trimmed by 5 bases and 2 bases, with 12 bases remaining between them. Germline V gene sequence: CDR1 MNHEY, CDR2 SVGAGI. The CDR3 is 14 residues long. CDR3 nucleotide sequence: TGTGCCAGCAGTAGGGACAAGCGGAACTATGGCTACACCTTC. Its translation is CASSRDKRNYGYTF.

The CDR3 sequence is CASSFSPTVGQRGTDTQYF. CDR3 nucleotide sequence: TGTGCCAGCAGCTTCTCCCCCACCGTGGGACAACGCGGCACAGATACGCAGTATTTT. The chain uses TRBV7-3 and TRBJ2-3; TRBD1 might be the D (6 bases). Trimming pared 3 bases from V and 1 base from J, leaving 23 bases between. Germline lookup yields CDR1 SGHTA and CDR2 FQGTGA. The CDR3 has 19 residues.

The genes are TRBV30 and TRBJ1-1; D is perhaps TRBD1 (6 bases). The V and J ends lost 1 base and 0 bases respectively, with 15 bases between them. This CDR3 has 16 amino acids. The germline CDR1 and CDR2 sequences are GTSNPN and SVGIG (reference sequence). For the CDR3, the DNA is TGTGCCTGGAGTGCCCCTCGGGGGGGCATGAACACTGAAGCTTTCTTT. It specifies CAWSAPRGGMNTEAFF.

The V call is TRBV5-1, the J call TRBJ2-3; possible D gene TRBD1, 5 bases. Germline values: CDR1 SGHRS, CDR2 YFSETQ. V lost 4 bases and J lost 4, with 10 bases in between. This CDR3 spans 13 amino acids. The CDR3 region has the DNA TGCGCCAGCAGCGAAGGGGTTGCAGATACGCAGTATTTT. It yields the protein CASSEGVADTQYF.

The J gene is TRBJ1-2, the V gene TRBV29-1, with TRBD1 matching 7 bases. V trimming: 6 bases; J trimming: 10 bases; junction bases outside the gene matches: 8. The CDR3 spans 11 residues. The germline CDR1 and CDR2 sequences are SQVTM and ANQGSEA. CDR3 sequence reads: CSVEIGGAYTF. Here the CDR3 DNA reads TGCAGCGTGGAGATAGGGGGCGCCTACACCTTC. Looking up the rest from reference TRBV29-1 and TRBJ1-2 gives the full variable domain: SAVISQKPSRDICQRGTSLTIQCQVDSQVTMMFWYRQQPGQSLTLIATANQGSEATYESGFVIDKFPISRPNLTFSTLTVSNMSPEDSSIYLCSVEIGGAYTFGSGTRLTVV.

The chain recombines TRBV6-5 with TRBJ2-7, with D possibly being TRBD1 (6 bases). The CDR3 runs 13 residues. The V and J ends lost 4 bases and 3 bases respectively, with 10 bases between them. Germline V gene data show CDR1 as MNHEY and CDR2 as SVGAGI. The CDR3 spells CASSSGHYYEQYF. The CDR3 DNA reads as TGTGCCAGCAGTTCGGGACACTACTACGAGCAGTACTTC.

The chain links TRBV19 to TRBJ2-2, with D uncertain. Germline CDR1 LNHDA, CDR2 SQIVND (reference sequence). This CDR3 region has 13 residues. The V gene lost 3 bases and the J gene lost 4 bases, with 6 bases spanning the gap. The CDR3 nucleotides are TGTGCCAGTAGTATGTCGGGCACCGGGGAGCTGTTTTTT. Translation gives CASSMSGTGELFF.

The chain couples TRBV4-1 to TRBJ2-5; 7 bases fit TRBD1. The V segment lost 8 bases and the J segment 2 bases; nucleotides outside the gene matches: 5. Germline CDR1 is MGHRA and CDR2 is YSYEKL. CDR3 size: 13 residues. The CDR3 nucleotides read TGCGCCAGCGGGGGACAGAGTCAAGAGACCCAGTACTTC. Its translation is CASGGQSQETQYF.

The chain employs TRBV5-6 and TRBJ1-1, with D maybe TRBD1 (5 bases). The V end lost 0 bases, the J end lost 6 bases, and 6 bases lay between the germline ends. The germline V gene has CDR1 SGHDT and CDR2 YYEEEE. The CDR3 sequence is 12 residues long. The CDR3 bases are TGTGCCAGCAGCTTGGAGGGGTCTGAAGCTTTCTTT. Translating it yields CASSLEGSEAFF.

This CDR3 is CARNLGQNTGELFF. Here the CDR3 DNA reads TGTGCCAGAAACCTGGGACAGAACACCGGGGAGCTGTTTTTT. The rearrangement uses TRBV2 and TRBJ2-2; maybe TRBD1 (6 bases). The length of the CDR3 is 14 residues. The V end lost 9 bases, the J end lost 1 base, and 12 bases lay between the germline ends. Germline assignment: CDR1 SNHLY and CDR2 FYNNEI.

This chain links TRBV9 with TRBJ2-7; 8 bases match TRBD1. CDR1 SGDLS and CDR2 YYNGEE come from the germline V gene. This CDR3 is built from 14 residues. With V trimmed by 0 bases and J by 5 bases, 4 bases remained unmatched. This chain's CDR3 is CASSVEAGGHEQYF. DNA for the CDR3: TGTGCCAGCAGCGTAGAGGCAGGGGGCCACGAGCAGTACTTC.

On this clone itself: This specimen includes other DNA sequences encoding the same CDR3. V gene TRBV5-1 combines with J gene TRBJ1-1; a weak D match, TRBD1 (5 bases). Germline V CDR1 and CDR2: SGHRS, YFSETQ. The CDR3 is 14 amino acids. Trimming cost V 1 base and J 6 bases, with 13 bases left between them. The CDR3 reads CASSLFGDSAEAFF. In DNA form, the CDR3 reads TGCGCCAGCAGCTTGTTCGGTGACAGCGCTGAAGCTTTCTTT. Together with reference TRBV5-1 and TRBJ1-1, the CDR3 gives the full variable domain: KAGVTQTPRYLIKTRGQQVTLSCSPISGHRSVSWYQQTPGQGLQFLFEYFSETQRNKGNFPGRFSGRQFSNSRSEMNVSTLELGDSALYLCASSLFGDSAEAFFGQGTRLTVV.

This chain joins TRBV5-5 and TRBJ1-5, with D possibly matching TRBD1 (5 bases). The CDR3 has 17 residues. V was pared by 0 bases and J by 7 bases, with 20 bases between. The germline gives CDR1 SGHKS, CDR2 YYEKEE (reference sequence). The CDR3, as DNA: TGTGCCAGCAGCTTGGAGGGAGGGGTACCGCCCCGACAGCCCCAGCATTTT. It yields the protein CASSLEGGVPPRQPQHF. The full variable domain, completed using reference TRBV5-5 and TRBJ1-5, is DAGVTQSPTHLIKTRGQQVTLRCSPISGHKSVSWYQQVLGQGPQFIFQYYEKEERGRGNFPDRFSARQFPNYSSELNVNALLLGDSALYLCASSLEGGVPPRQPQHFGDGTRLSIL.

The rearrangement uses TRBV2 and TRBJ2-1, with D maybe TRBD2 (6 bases). CDR1 and CDR2 (germline): SNHLY, FYNNEI. The CDR3 sequence is 13 residues long. The V gene lost 7 bases and the J gene lost 6 bases, with 13 bases spanning the gap. CDR3 protein: CASNPWRGNEQFF. The CDR3 nucleotides are TGTGCCAGCAACCCGTGGAGGGGCAATGAGCAGTTCTTC.

The rearrangement links TRBV7-9 to TRBJ2-4; 9 nucleotides match TRBD2. J was trimmed by 5 bases and V by 1 base; bases with no gene match: 12. Germline CDR1 is SEHNR and CDR2 is FQNEAQ (reference sequence). The CDR3 runs 18 residues. The CDR3 sequence is CASSLVFLGLAPENIQYF. The CDR3 DNA reads as TGTGCCAGCAGCTTAGTATTTTTGGGACTAGCCCCTGAAAACATTCAGTACTTC.